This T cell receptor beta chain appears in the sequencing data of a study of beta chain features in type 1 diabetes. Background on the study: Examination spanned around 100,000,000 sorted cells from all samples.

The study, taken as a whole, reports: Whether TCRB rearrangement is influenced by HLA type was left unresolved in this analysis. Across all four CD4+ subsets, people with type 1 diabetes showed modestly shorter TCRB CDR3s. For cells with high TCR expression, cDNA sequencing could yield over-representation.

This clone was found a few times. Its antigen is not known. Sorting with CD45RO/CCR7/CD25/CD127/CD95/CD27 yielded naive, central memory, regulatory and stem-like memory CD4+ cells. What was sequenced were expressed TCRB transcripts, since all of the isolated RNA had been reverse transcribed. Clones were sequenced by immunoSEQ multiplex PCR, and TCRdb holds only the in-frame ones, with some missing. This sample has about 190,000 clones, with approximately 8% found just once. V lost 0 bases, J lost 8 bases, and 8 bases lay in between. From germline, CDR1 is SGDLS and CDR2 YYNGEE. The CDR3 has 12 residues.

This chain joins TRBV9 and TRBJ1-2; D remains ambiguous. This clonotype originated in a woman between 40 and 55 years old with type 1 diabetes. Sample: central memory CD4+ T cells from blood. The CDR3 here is CASSVDEEGYTF. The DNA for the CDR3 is TGTGCCAGCAGCGTAGACGAGGAGGGCTACACCTTC.